This entry lists 32 T cell receptor beta chains sequenced from one sample in a study of CD8+ T cells in alopecia areata. RNA extraction and reverse transcription yielded cDNA as sequencing template. Sequencing was performed with immunoSEQ multiplex PCR; in TCRdb, only in-frame clones are kept and a portion is missing. The table lists fewer than 250,000 clones, 30% to 40% of them singletons, with about 0.48% in the top ten. As to treatment: oral pan-JAK inhibitor, 5-10 mg twice daily. Source: CD4+ T cells sorted from blood, taken at roughly week 30, from a patient treated with tofacitinib. The receptors stem from a human donor with alopecia areata.

The chain links TRBV6-5 to TRBJ1-4, with 7 bases aligning to TRBD1. CDR1 is MNHEY and CDR2 is SVGAGI in the germline V gene. This CDR3 is 13 amino acids long. Trimming took 5 bases from V and 7 from J; bases not matched to a gene: 4. As DNA, the CDR3 is TGTGCCAGCAGTGAACAGGGGAGTGAAAAACTGTTTTTT. Protein sequence: CASSEQGSEKLFF.

The genes are TRBV5-4 and TRBJ2-7; a possible D gene is TRBD2 (6 bases). CDR3 size: 16 residues. V was pared by 4 bases and J by 2 bases, with 19 bases between. The germline CDR1 and CDR2 sequences are SGHNT and YYREEE (reference sequence). The CDR3 here is CASSPRTSGGAYEQYF. The CDR3 DNA reads as TGTGCCAGCAGCCCGCGGACCTCAGGAGGGGCCTACGAGCAGTACTTC.

This clone occurred a few times. The chain links TRBV11-2 to TRBJ2-3, with 11 bases identical to TRBD1. The CDR3 is made up of 15 amino acids. Germline CDR1 SGHAT, CDR2 FQNNGV. V shed 5 bases, J shed 5 bases, and the junction held 6 bases outside the gene matches. The CDR3 region has the DNA TGTGCCAGCAGCCGTGGACAGGGGGCACGAGATACGCAGTATTTT. This translates into CASSRGQGARDTQYF.

A few counts support this clone. The chain combines TRBV6-6 with TRBJ1-1, with D perhaps matching TRBD1 (6 bases). Germline V gene lookup returns CDR1 MNHNY and CDR2 SVGAGI (reference sequence). The CDR3 runs to 15 residues. V lost 2 bases and J 0 bases, leaving 10 bases between the germline ends. DNA of the CDR3: TGTGCCAGCAGTTACGGGCAGGGGATGAACACTGAAGCTTTCTTT. Amino acids: CASSYGQGMNTEAFF.

The CDR3 DNA reads as TGTGCCTGGAGTGCGGGCATTCCTGAAGCTTTCTTT. It yields the protein CAWSAGIPEAFF. The gene calls are TRBV30 and TRBJ1-1; no clear D gene. Trimming left V 1 base short and J 6 bases short, with 9 bases between. The CDR3 is 12 residues long. Germline V gene data show CDR1 as GTSNPN and CDR2 as SVGIG (reference sequence).

This rearrangement joins TRBV4-1 to TRBJ2-7, with D perhaps TRBD1 or TRBD2 (5 bases each). The CDR3 runs 14 residues. In germline, CDR1 is MGHRA, CDR2 YSYEKL. V was cut by 3 bases and J by 6 bases, with 15 bases left in between. The CDR3 reads CASSHDRARGEQYF. CDR3 in DNA: TGCGCCAGCAGCCATGATCGGGCGAGGGGCGAGCAGTACTTC.

The chain's CDR3 is CASSGAGQATDEQYF. CDR3 in DNA: TGTGCCAGCAGTGGTGCGGGACAAGCGACTGACGAGCAGTACTTC. The chain joins TRBV2 to TRBJ2-7; D may be TRBD1 or TRBD2 (6 bases each). V was trimmed by 4 bases and J by 5 bases, leaving 18 bases between them. Germline CDR1 SNHLY, CDR2 FYNNEI. The CDR3 runs to 15 residues.

The J gene is TRBJ2-1, the V gene TRBV7-6, with TRBD2 matching over 9 bases. Germline loops: CDR1 SGHVS, CDR2 FNYEAQ. J gave up 4 bases and V 8 bases, and 12 bases lay outside the gene matches. This CDR3 has 16 residues. The CDR3 sequence is CASQRIGLAGYNEQFF. CDR3 nucleotide sequence: TGTGCCAGCCAACGCATCGGGCTAGCGGGGTACAATGAGCAGTTCTTC. The full variable domain, completed using reference TRBV7-6 and TRBJ2-1, is GAGVSQSPRYKVTKRGQDVALRCDPISGHVSLYWYRQALGQGPEFLTYFNYEAQQDKSGLPNDRFSAERPEGSISTLTIQRTEQRDSAMYRCASQRIGLAGYNEQFFGPGTRLTVL.

The genes are TRBV5-6 and TRBJ2-5, with 7 bases lining up with TRBD2. Trimming cost V 5 bases and J 5 bases; bases outside gene matches: 6. The CDR3 has 13 residues. Germline CDR1 SGHDT, CDR2 YYEEEE. CDR3 amino acids: CASRSGTIETQYF. The DNA for the CDR3 is TGTGCCAGCAGGTCCGGGACTATCGAGACCCAGTACTTC.

The chain carries TRBV10-2 and TRBJ1-5; no reliable D call. The CDR3 runs 14 residues. V gave up 6 bases and J gave up 0 bases, with 9 bases separating them. The germline CDR1 and CDR2 sequences are WSHSY and SAAADI. CDR3 bases: TGCGCCAGCAGCCCGACGAATAGCAATCAGCCCCAGCATTTT. This encodes CASSPTNSNQPQHF.

In its sample, this clone was seen a few times. This chain connects TRBV30 to TRBJ2-7; 10 nucleotides match TRBD1. Trimming cost V 6 bases and J 2 bases; bases outside gene matches: 1. The germline CDR1 and CDR2 sequences are GTSNPN and SVGIG (reference sequence). There are 12 residues in the CDR3. Here the CDR3 DNA reads TGTGCCTGCGGACAGGGGGCCTACGAGCAGTACTTC. It yields the protein CACGQGAYEQYF.

Here the CDR3 DNA reads TGTGCCTGGAAGGGCGCTAATGAAAAACTGTTTTTT. Amino acids: CAWKGANEKLFF. This sequence joins TRBV30 and TRBJ1-4, with D uncertain. Germline-derived CDR1 and CDR2 are GTSNPN and SVGIG (reference sequence). Trimming removed 4 bases from V and 3 bases from J, with 6 bases in between. The CDR3 runs to 12 residues.

The chain recombines TRBV29-1 with TRBJ1-1; no clear D. V lost 4 bases to trimming and J lost 0 bases, with 9 bases between them. The CDR3 runs to 13 residues. CDR1 and CDR2 (germline): SQVTM, ANQGSEA. The CDR3 reads CSVGGTMNTEAFF. The CDR3 bases are TGCAGCGTTGGGGGAACGATGAACACTGAAGCTTTCTTT.

This chain joins TRBV29-1 and TRBJ1-3; 10 bases are shared with TRBD1. Germline V CDR1 and CDR2: SQVTM, ANQGSEA. V shed 2 bases and J 0 bases; nucleotides not matched to a gene: 4. CDR3 length equals 16 residues. CDR3 nucleotide sequence: TGCAGCGTTGAAAGGGACAGGGGACTCTCTGGAAACACCATATATTTT. This encodes CSVERDRGLSGNTIYF. The variable domain in full, with the rest retrieved from reference TRBV29-1 and TRBJ1-3, is SAVISQKPSRDICQRGTSLTIQCQVDSQVTMMFWYRQQPGQSLTLIATANQGSEATYESGFVIDKFPISRPNLTFSTLTVSNMSPEDSSIYLCSVERDRGLSGNTIYFGEGSWLTVV.

The chain employs TRBV7-2 and TRBJ1-2; no reliable D call. CDR1 and CDR2 from the germline V gene are SGHTA and FQGNSA. Trimming pared 8 bases from V and 2 bases from J, leaving 12 bases between. The CDR3 is 13 residues long. The CDR3 sequence: CASLEVTNYGYTF. DNA of the CDR3: TGTGCCAGCTTAGAAGTCACCAACTATGGCTACACCTTC.

On this clone itself: At the DNA level, this CDR3 is encoded by other sequences in the same sample as well. The V gene is TRBV20-1, the J gene TRBJ2-5; D remains unclear. Between the trimmed V and J ends, which lost 1 base and 5 bases, there was a span of 2 bases. The germline V gene has CDR1 DFQATT and CDR2 SNEGSKA (reference sequence). This CDR3 is 10 amino acids long. CDR3 residues: CSARGETQYF. The CDR3 DNA follows: TGCAGTGCTAGAGGCGAGACCCAGTACTTC.

The chain carries TRBV19 and TRBJ2-7; possible D gene TRBD1, 5 bases. The CDR3 totals 14 residues. CDR1 is LNHDA, CDR2 SQIVND, per germline (reference sequence). Between the trimmed V and J ends, which lost 5 bases and 0 bases, there was a span of 11 bases. The CDR3 here is CASSLGAYSYEQYF. In DNA form, the CDR3 reads TGTGCCAGTAGTTTAGGGGCTTACTCCTACGAGCAGTACTTC.

The chain recombines TRBV18 with TRBJ1-2; D is undetermined. V shed 4 bases and J shed 2 bases, with 11 bases lying between them. The CDR3 is 14 amino acids. Germline V gene sequence: CDR1 KGHSH, CDR2 LQKENI. The CDR3: CASSREGLNYGYTF. The CDR3 DNA sequence: TGTGCCAGCTCACGCGAGGGCTTGAACTATGGCTACACCTTC.

This chain uses TRBV7-9 with TRBJ2-7; 8 nucleotides match TRBD2. The CDR3 has 16 amino acids. The V segment lost 7 bases and the J segment 2 bases; nucleotides outside the gene matches: 13. Germline values: CDR1 SEHNR, CDR2 FQNEAQ (reference sequence). The CDR3 coding sequence is TGTGCCAGCACCCACGCGATGGCGGGAGGAACCTACGAGCAGTACTTC. It codes for CASTHAMAGGTYEQYF.

The gene calls are TRBV9 and TRBJ2-1; 12 bases match TRBD2. V shed 4 bases, J shed 6 bases, and the junction held 2 bases outside the gene matches. In germline, CDR1 is SGDLS, CDR2 YYNGEE. CDR3 length equals 14 residues. The CDR3 DNA is TGTGCCAGCAGCCTAGCGGGGGGGCGCAATGAGCAGTTCTTC. It codes for CASSLAGGRNEQFF.

This clone appeared many times. This chain connects TRBV6-1 to TRBJ2-2, with a weak D call TRBD2 (5 bases). The germline V and J ends were trimmed by 2 bases and 7 bases, with 23 bases remaining between them. CDR3 length: 18 amino acids. CDR1 and CDR2 from the germline V gene are MNHNS and SASEGT. CDR3 bases: TGTGCCAGCAGTGAACGGCCTCTCGACCCGGTGAGGGTCGGGGAGCTGTTTTTT. Translation: CASSERPLDPVRVGELFF.

The chain links TRBV5-1 to TRBJ2-3, with TRBD2 matching 7 bases. Trimming took 1 base from V and 2 from J; bases not matched to a gene: 4. CDR3 length equals 15 residues. Germline CDR1 is SGHRS and CDR2 is YFSETQ. DNA for the CDR3: TGCGCCAGCAGCTTGCGGAGCGGGGACACAGATACGCAGTATTTT. Amino acids: CASSLRSGDTDTQYF.

The chain carries TRBV5-1 and TRBJ1-3; D is unclear. V lost 1 base and J lost 0, with 14 bases in between. The CDR3 sequence is 17 residues long. Germline assignment: CDR1 SGHRS and CDR2 YFSETQ. CDR3 region: CASSLLGTSYSGNTIYF. The CDR3 region has the DNA TGCGCCAGCAGCTTGTTGGGCACCTCATACTCTGGAAACACCATATATTTT.

This sequence joins TRBV11-2 and TRBJ2-4, with D perhaps given as TRBD1 or TRBD2 (5 bases each). Trimming cost V 5 bases and J 6 bases, with 14 bases left between them. Germline CDR1 reads SGHAT; CDR2 reads FQNNGV. This CDR3 contains 14 residues. CDR3 nucleotide sequence: TGTGCCAGCAGCCGAGGGGATAGTCCAAACATTCAGTACTTC. It yields the protein CASSRGDSPNIQYF.

The rearrangement links TRBV5-8 to TRBJ1-2, with 10 bases aligning to TRBD1. Unmatched junction bases numbered 14, after V lost 3 bases and J lost 12 bases. There are 15 residues in the CDR3. In germline, CDR1 is SGHTS, CDR2 YDEGEE. The CDR3, as DNA: TGTGCCAGCAGCTCAAAGTCTCCGGGACAGGGGTACAACACCTTC. This sequence encodes CASSSKSPGQGYNTF.

The gene calls are TRBV2 and TRBJ2-7; TRBD1 is a possible D gene (6 bases). Deletions cut 5 bases from V and 1 base from J, with 15 bases between. The CDR3 contains 15 residues. Germline loops: CDR1 SNHLY, CDR2 FYNNEI. CDR3: CASSPPGTLSYEQYF. CDR3 sequence (DNA): TGTGCCAGCAGTCCGCCCGGGACACTGTCCTACGAGCAGTACTTC.

In nucleotides, the CDR3 is TGTGCCAGCAGCCGGGCAGGGTTCGAAAAACTGTTTTTT. It encodes CASSRAGFEKLFF. This sequence joins TRBV14 and TRBJ1-4, with a tentative D call TRBD1 (5 bases). Trimming removed 4 bases at V and 8 bases at J, with 11 bases between. The CDR3 sequence is 13 residues long. In germline, CDR1 is SGHDN, CDR2 FVKESK.

A few counts support this clone. The J gene is TRBJ2-7, the V gene TRBV11-2, with a weak D call TRBD2 (5 bases). Germline V gene data show CDR1 as SGHAT and CDR2 as FQNNGV. The CDR3 runs 15 residues. V was pared by 1 base and J by 2 bases, with 12 bases between. CDR3 nucleotide sequence: TGTGCCAGCAGCTTAGCCGCTAGCTATCCCTACGAGCAGTACTTC. Its protein is CASSLAASYPYEQYF.

The rearrangement joins TRBV7-2 to TRBJ1-6; D is unclear. The CDR3 is made up of 16 amino acids. CDR1 and CDR2 from the germline V gene are SGHTA and FQGNSA. V lost 1 base to trimming and J lost 6 bases, with 13 bases between them. The CDR3 sequence: CASSLGGYKSNSPLHF. The CDR3 DNA follows: TGTGCCAGCAGCTTAGGAGGGTATAAGAGTAATTCACCCCTCCACTTT.

Of note for this clone: The same CDR3 can be traced to other DNA sequences in this sample. The chain uses TRBV5-1 and TRBJ1-1, with D possibly being TRBD1 (6 bases). The V end lost 2 bases, the J end lost 2 bases, and 7 bases lay between the germline ends. This CDR3 spans 13 amino acids. Germline CDR1 is SGHRS and CDR2 is YFSETQ. The CDR3 region is CASSLGGNTEAFF. CDR3 sequence (DNA): TGCGCCAGCAGCTTAGGGGGTAACACTGAAGCTTTCTTT.

In this sample, this clone turned up a few times. The J gene is TRBJ2-7, the V gene TRBV10-3; D call uncertain. V was shortened by 0 bases and J by 7 bases, with 13 bases between the two germline ends. Germline V gene data show CDR1 as ENHRY and CDR2 as SYGVKD. The length of the CDR3 is 14 residues. CDR3 protein: CAISESEYSEEQYF. Written as DNA, the CDR3 is TGTGCCATCAGTGAGTCAGAGTACTCGGAGGAGCAGTACTTC.

V and J are TRBV30 and TRBJ1-5, with TRBD1 as a possible D gene (5 bases). The V gene's germline CDR1 is GTSNPN and CDR2 SVGIG (reference sequence). V gave up 0 bases and J gave up 6 bases, with 12 bases separating them. This CDR3 has 14 amino acids. CDR3 region: CAWSVLPRGQPQHF. Here the CDR3 DNA reads TGTGCCTGGAGTGTACTCCCGAGGGGTCAGCCCCAGCATTTT.